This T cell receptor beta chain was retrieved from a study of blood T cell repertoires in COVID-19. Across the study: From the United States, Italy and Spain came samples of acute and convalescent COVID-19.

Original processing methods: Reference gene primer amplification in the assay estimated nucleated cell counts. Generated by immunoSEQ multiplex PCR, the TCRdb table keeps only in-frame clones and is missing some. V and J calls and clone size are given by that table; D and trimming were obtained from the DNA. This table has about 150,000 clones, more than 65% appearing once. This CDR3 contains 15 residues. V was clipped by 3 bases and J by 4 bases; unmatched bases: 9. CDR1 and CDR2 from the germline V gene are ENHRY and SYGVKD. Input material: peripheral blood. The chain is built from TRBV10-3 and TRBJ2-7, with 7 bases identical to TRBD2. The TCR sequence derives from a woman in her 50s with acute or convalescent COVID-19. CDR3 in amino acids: CAISESAGEVYEQYF. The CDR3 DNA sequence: TGTGCCATCAGTGAATCGGCGGGAGAAGTATACGAGCAGTACTTC.